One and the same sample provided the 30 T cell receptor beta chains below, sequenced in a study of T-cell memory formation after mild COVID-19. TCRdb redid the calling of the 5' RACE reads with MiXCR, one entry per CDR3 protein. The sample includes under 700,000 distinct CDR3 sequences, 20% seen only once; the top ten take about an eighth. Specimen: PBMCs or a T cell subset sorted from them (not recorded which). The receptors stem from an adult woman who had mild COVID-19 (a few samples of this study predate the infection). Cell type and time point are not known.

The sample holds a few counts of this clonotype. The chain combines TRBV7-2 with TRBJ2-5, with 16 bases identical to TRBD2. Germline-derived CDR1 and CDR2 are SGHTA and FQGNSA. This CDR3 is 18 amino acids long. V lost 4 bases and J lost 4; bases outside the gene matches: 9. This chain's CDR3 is CASSYGTSGRGPRETQYF. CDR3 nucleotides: TGTGCCAGCAGCTACGGGACTAGCGGGAGGGGACCACGAGAGACCCAGTACTTC. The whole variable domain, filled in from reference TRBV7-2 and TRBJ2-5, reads GAGVSQSPSNKVTEKGKDVELRCDPISGHTALYWYRQSLGQGLEFLIYFQGNSAPDKSGLPSDRFSAERTGGSVSTLTIQRTQQEDSAVYLCASSYGTSGRGPRETQYFGPGTRLLVL.

Here the CDR3 DNA reads TGTGCCAGCAGCCCCTCAAGGACAGGGGGGACCTACGAGCAGTACTTC. Protein product: CASSPSRTGGTYEQYF. The rearrangement joins TRBV14 to TRBJ2-7, with 10 bases matching TRBD1. CDR1 and CDR2 from the germline V gene are SGHDN and FVKESK. The CDR3 is 16 residues long. V was pared by 4 bases and J by 2 bases, with 8 bases of the junction left unmatched.

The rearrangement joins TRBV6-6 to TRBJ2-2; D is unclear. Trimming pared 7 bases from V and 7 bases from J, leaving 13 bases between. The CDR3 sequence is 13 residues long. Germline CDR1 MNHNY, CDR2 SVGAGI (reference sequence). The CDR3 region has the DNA TGTGCCAGCAAGTCCGGTGGTGTCGGGGAGCTGTTTTTT. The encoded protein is CASKSGGVGELFF.

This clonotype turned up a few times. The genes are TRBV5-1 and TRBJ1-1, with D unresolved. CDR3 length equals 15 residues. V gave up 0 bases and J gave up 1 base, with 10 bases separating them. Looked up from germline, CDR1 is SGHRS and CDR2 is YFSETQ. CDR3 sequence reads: CASSLERLANTEAFF. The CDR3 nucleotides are TGCGCCAGCAGCTTGGAAAGGTTGGCGAACACTGAAGCTTTCTTT.

The CDR3 DNA follows: TGTGCCAGCAAAGAATGGGCTGGGGGCGATGTCTACGAGCAGTACTTC. Translated: CASKEWAGGDVYEQYF. The chain has TRBV6-1 and TRBJ2-7, with D possibly TRBD1 on 6 matching bases. Germline V gives CDR1 MNHNS, CDR2 SASEGT. This CDR3 comprises 16 residues. Deletions cut 7 bases from V and 3 bases from J, with 22 bases between.

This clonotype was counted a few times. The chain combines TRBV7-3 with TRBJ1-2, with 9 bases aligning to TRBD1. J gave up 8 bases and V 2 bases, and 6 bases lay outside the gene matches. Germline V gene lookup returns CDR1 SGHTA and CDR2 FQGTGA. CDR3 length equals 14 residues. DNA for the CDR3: TGTGCCAGCAGCTTAGCAGGGACAGGGTCCGGCTACACCTTC. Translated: CASSLAGTGSGYTF.

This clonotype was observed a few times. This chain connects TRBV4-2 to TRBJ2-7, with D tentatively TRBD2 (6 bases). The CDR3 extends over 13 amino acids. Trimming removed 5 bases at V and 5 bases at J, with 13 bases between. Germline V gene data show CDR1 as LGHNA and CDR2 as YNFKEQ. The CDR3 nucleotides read TGTGCCAGCAGCGTAATCGGAGGGAACGAGCAGTACTTC. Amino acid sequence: CASSVIGGNEQYF.

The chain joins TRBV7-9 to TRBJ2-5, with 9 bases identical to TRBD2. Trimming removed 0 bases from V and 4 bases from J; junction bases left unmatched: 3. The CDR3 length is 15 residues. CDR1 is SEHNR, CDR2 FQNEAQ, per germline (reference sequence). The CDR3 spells CASSLAASGAETQYF. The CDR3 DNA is TGTGCCAGCAGCTTAGCAGCTAGCGGGGCAGAGACCCAGTACTTC.

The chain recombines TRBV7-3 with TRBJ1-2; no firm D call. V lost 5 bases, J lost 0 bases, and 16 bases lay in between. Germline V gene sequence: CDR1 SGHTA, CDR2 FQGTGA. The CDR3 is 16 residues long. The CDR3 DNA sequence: TGTGCCAGCAGCCCGATGGCAGGCGGAGCTAACTATGGCTACACCTTC. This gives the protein CASSPMAGGANYGYTF.

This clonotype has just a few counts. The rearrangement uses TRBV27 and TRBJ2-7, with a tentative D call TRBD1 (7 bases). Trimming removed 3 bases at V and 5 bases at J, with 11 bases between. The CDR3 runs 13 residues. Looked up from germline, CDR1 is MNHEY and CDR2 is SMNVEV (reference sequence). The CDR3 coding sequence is TGTGCCAGCAGTTTTCAGGGGGGCAACGAGCAGTACTTC. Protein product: CASSFQGGNEQYF.

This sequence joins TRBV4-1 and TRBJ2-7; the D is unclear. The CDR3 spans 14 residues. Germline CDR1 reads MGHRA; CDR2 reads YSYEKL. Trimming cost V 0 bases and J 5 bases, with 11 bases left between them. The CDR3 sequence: CASSQDSGFDEQYF. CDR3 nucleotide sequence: TGCGCCAGCAGCCAAGATTCCGGGTTCGACGAGCAGTACTTC.

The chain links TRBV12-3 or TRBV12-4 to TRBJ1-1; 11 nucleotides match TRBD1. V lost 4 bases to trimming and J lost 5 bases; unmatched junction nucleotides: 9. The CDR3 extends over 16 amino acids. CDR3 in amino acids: CASSSGQGVIRTEAFF. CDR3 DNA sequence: TGTGCCAGCAGTTCGGGACAGGGGGTTATACGGACTGAAGCTTTCTTT.

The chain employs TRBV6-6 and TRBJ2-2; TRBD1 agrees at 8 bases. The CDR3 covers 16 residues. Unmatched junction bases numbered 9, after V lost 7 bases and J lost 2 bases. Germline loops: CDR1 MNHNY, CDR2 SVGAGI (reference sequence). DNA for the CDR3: TGTGCCAGCATCTCTTCCGGGACAGGCAACACCGGGGAGCTGTTTTTT. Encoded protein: CASISSGTGNTGELFF.

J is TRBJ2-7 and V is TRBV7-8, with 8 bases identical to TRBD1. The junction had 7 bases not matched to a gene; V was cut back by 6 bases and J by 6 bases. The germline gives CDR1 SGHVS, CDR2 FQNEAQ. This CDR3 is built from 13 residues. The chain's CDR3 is CASSSPDRGEQYF. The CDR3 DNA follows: TGTGCCAGCAGTTCACCCGACAGGGGCGAGCAGTACTTC.

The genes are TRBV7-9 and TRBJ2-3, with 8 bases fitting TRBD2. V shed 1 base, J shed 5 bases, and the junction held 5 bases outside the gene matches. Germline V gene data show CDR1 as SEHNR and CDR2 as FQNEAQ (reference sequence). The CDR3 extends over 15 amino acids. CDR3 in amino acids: CASSLGREGEDTQYF. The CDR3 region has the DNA TGTGCCAGCAGCTTAGGACGGGAGGGCGAAGATACGCAGTATTTT.

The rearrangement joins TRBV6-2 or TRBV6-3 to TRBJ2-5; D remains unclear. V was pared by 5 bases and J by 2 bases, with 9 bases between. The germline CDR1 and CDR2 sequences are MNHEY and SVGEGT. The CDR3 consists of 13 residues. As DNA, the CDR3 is TGTGCCAGCAGTATACCTCCTCAAGAGACCCAGTACTTC. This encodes CASSIPPQETQYF.

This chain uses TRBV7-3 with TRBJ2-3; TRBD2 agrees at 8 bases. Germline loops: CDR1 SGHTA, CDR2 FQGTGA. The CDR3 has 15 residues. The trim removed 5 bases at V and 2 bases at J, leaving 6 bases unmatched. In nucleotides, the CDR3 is TGTGCCAGCAGCACCACCGGGAGGGCCACAGATACGCAGTATTTT. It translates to CASSTTGRATDTQYF.

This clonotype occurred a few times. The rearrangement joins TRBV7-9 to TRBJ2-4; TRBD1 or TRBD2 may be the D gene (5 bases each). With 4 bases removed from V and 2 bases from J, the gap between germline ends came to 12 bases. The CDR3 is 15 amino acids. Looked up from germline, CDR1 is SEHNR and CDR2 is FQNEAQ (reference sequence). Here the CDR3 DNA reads TGTGCCAGCAGCTCTTTTGGGGGATCCAAAAACATTCAGTACTTC. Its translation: CASSSFGGSKNIQYF. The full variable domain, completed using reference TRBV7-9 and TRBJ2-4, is DTGVSQNPRHKITKRGQNVTFRCDPISEHNRLYWYRQTLGQGPEFLTYFQNEAQLEKSRLLSDRFSAERPKGSFSTLEIQRTEQGDSAMYLCASSSFGGSKNIQYFGAGTRLSVL.

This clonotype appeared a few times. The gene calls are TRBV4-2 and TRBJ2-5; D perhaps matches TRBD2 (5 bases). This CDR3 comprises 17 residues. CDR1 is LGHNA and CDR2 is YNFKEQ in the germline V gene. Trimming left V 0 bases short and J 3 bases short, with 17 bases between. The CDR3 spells CASSQEGASSLKETQYF. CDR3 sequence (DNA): TGTGCCAGCAGCCAAGAGGGAGCCAGTTCGCTCAAAGAGACCCAGTACTTC.

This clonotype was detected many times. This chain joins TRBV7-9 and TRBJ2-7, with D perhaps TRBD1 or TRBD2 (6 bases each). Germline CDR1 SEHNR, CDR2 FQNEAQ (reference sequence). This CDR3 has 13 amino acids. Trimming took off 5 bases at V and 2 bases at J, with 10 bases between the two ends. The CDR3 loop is CASSPGGPYEQYF. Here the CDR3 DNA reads TGTGCCAGCAGCCCTGGGGGGCCCTACGAGCAGTACTTC.

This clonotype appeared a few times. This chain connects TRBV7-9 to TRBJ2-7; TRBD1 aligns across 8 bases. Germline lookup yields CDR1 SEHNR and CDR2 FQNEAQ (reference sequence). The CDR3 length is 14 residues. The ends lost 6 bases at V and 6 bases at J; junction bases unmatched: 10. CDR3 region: CASRPAGTGGEQYF. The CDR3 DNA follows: TGTGCCAGCAGGCCCGCCGGGACAGGCGGCGAGCAGTACTTC.

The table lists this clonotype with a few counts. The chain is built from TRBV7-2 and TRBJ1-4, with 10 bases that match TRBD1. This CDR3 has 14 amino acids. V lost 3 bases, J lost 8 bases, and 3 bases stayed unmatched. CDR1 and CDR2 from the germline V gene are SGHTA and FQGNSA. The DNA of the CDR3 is TGTGCCAGCAGCTTGACAGGGGGCCGAGAAAAACTGTTTTTT. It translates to CASSLTGGREKLFF.

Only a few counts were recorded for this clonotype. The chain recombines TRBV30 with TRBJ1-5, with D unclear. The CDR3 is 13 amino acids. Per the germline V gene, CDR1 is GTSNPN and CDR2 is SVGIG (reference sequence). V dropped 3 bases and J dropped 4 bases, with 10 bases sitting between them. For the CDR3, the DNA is TGTGCCTGGAGAATCCAAGGGAATCAGCCCCAGCATTTT. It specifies CAWRIQGNQPQHF.

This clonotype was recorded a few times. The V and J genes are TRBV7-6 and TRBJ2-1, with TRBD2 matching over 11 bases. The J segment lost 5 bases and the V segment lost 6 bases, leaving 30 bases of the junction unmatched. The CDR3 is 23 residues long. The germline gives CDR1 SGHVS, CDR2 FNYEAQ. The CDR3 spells CASSSKSRARAFSGRALNNEQFF. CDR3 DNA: TGTGCCAGCAGTTCCAAGAGCCGGGCAAGGGCATTTAGCGGGAGGGCCTTAAACAATGAGCAGTTCTTC.

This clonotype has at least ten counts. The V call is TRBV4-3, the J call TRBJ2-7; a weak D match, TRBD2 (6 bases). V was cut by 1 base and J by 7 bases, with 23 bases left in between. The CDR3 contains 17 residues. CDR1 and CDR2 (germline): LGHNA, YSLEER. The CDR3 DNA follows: TGCGCCAGCAGCCAAGTTAAACCCGGGACTCCCGCCGGTGAGCAGTACTTC. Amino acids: CASSQVKPGTPAGEQYF.

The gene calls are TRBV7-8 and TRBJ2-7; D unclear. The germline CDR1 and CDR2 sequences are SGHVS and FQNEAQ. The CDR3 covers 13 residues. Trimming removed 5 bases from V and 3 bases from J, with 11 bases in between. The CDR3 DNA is TGTGCCAGCAGCCAGTCGCGGTTCTACGAGCAGTACTTC. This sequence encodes CASSQSRFYEQYF.

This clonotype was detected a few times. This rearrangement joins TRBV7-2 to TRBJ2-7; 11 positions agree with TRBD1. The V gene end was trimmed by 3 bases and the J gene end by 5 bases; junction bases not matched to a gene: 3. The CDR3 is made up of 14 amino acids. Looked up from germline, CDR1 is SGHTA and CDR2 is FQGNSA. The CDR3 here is CASSFRTGGNEQYF. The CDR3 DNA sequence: TGTGCCAGCAGCTTCCGGACAGGGGGCAACGAGCAGTACTTC.

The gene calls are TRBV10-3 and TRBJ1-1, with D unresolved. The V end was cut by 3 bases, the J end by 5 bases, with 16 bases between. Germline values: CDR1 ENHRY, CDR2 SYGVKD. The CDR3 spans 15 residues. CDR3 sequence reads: CAISDPGEGITEAFF. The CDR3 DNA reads TGTGCCATCAGTGACCCGGGAGAAGGCATAACTGAAGCTTTCTTT.

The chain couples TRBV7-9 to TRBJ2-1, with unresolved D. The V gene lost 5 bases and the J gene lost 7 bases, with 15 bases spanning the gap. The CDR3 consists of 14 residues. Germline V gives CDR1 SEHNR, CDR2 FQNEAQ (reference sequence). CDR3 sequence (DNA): TGTGCCAGCAGCCGCCGTGGATCTGGGAATGAGCAGTTCTTC. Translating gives CASSRRGSGNEQFF.

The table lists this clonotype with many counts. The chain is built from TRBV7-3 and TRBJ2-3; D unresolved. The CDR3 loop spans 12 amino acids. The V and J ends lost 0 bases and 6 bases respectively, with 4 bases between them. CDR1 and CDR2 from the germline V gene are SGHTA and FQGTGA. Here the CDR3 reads CASSLTGDTQYF. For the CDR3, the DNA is TGTGCCAGCAGCTTAACCGGGGATACGCAGTATTTT.